One sample yielded the 4 T cell receptor beta chains listed below, sequenced in a study of CD8 T cells in ankylosing spondylitis (dated by TCRdb to about 2017). Paper-wide results and their limitations: A TCR beta motif of 8 or 9 highly homologous amino acid variants appeared characteristic of blood from ankylosing spondylitis patients.

Their target antigens are unknown. Library creation used 5' RACE. Instrument on record: Illumina HiSeq 2500. TCRdb handled the public reads itself, with Q25 trimming in fastp and clone calling in MiXCR, and kept productive beta chains. Identical CDR3 proteins give one entry, which carries the most common genes and DNA. This sample comprises a few hundred thousand distinct CDR3 sequences, 15% to 20% of them detected only once. The ten most abundant clones make up over 0.9% of the sample. Source material: blood, either unsorted or a sorted T cell fraction (not recorded which). These receptors were taken from a male donor with ankylosing spondylitis.

The chain uses TRBV12-3 or TRBV12-4 and TRBJ2-1; perhaps TRBD2 as D (6 bases). CDR3 length equals 14 residues. V lost 10 bases and J lost 1, with 14 bases in between. CDR3 in amino acids: CATQEGRSYNEQFF. The CDR3 DNA follows: TGTGCCACCCAGGAGGGCCGGTCCTACAATGAGCAGTTCTTC.

Details on this clonotype: A much larger clonotype is one base distant, so this may be a read error. J is TRBJ2-2 and V is TRBV5-1; D remains unclear. The V gene lost 0 bases and the J gene lost 0 bases, with 3 bases spanning the gap. Germline V gives CDR1 SGHRS, CDR2 YFSETQ. This CDR3 is built from 14 residues. The CDR3 nucleotides are TGCGCCAGCAGCTTGGAGCCGAACACCGGGGAGCTGTTTTTT. It is translated as CASSLEPNTGELFF.

This clonotype was recorded only once. The chain links TRBV6-1 to TRBJ1-1; a possible D gene is TRBD1 (5 bases). The CDR3 covers 16 residues. CDR1 and CDR2 (germline): MNHNS, SASEGT. V was shortened by 8 bases and J by 1 base, with 20 bases between the two germline ends. In DNA, the CDR3 is TGTGCCAGCTGGCGGGGCAGGGCCGGGGGGAACACTGAAGCTTTCTTT. This gives the protein CASWRGRAGGNTEAFF.

This chain uses TRBV18 with TRBJ2-7; a possible D gene is TRBD2 (5 bases). V lost 5 bases and J 0 bases, leaving 5 bases between the germline ends. CDR1 is KGHSH and CDR2 is LQKENI in the germline V gene. The CDR3 loop spans 12 amino acids. DNA of the CDR3: TGTGCCAGCTCAGACTACTCCTACGAGCAGTACTTC. Translation: CASSDYSYEQYF.